This T cell receptor beta chain appears in the sequencing data of a study of naive and memory T cell subsets. Notes on the study in general: Potentially, T cell activation and differentiation skew this RNA-based measurement.

The CDR3 runs to 14 residues. The V gene's germline CDR1 is SGHTA and CDR2 FQGNSA. The germline V and J ends were trimmed by 3 bases and 0 bases, with 9 bases remaining between them. Reverse transcription of blood and skin TCR RNA was primed at alpha and beta constant regions. Ligated cDNA underwent four rounds of PCR with nested alpha and beta constant region primers and SP2. TCRdb redid the calling of the 5' RACE reads with MiXCR, one entry per CDR3 protein. The sample yields tens of thousands of distinct CDR3 sequences, 20% to 25% seen once. Whole blood, roughly 2.4 ml, came from adult healthy volunteers. This clonotype counts as medium-sized. Its specificity is not known.

This receptor was taken from a female donor in good health. The chain has TRBV7-2 and TRBJ2-7; maybe TRBD2 (5 bases). The CDR3 region is CASSFHGNSYEQYF. The CDR3 bases are TGTGCCAGCAGCTTCCACGGGAACTCCTACGAGCAGTACTTC.